Below, one TCR beta chain is given with its context. The repertoire was sequenced with immunoSEQ multiplex PCR; TCRdb's copy has only in-frame clones and lacks some. The sample yields tens of thousands of clones, about 88% seen once. This sample is drawn from a study of control samples from healthy donors and cancer patients. Germline V CDR1 and CDR2: SGHRS, YFSETQ. This CDR3 is built from 18 residues. V shed 3 bases, J shed 4 bases, and the junction held 6 bases outside the gene matches. The chain recombines TRBV5-1 with TRBJ2-2, with 16 bases aligning to TRBD2. The sequenced material came from PBMCs. The sequence came from a man in his sixties or seventies with lung cancer. The CDR3 coding sequence is TGCGCCAGCAGCTACGGGACTAGCGGGGGGGCACGCACCGGGGAGCTGTTTTTT. This encodes CASSYGTSGGARTGELFF.